This T cell receptor beta chain is from a study of T cell repertoires in cytomegalovirus infection. Study-level background: Signatures in public TCR beta sequences pointed to both CMV infection and matching HLA type.

This clonotype was detected many times. Its specificity is unknown. The CDR3 has 11 amino acids. V was shortened by 5 bases and J by 1 base, with 2 bases between the two germline ends. The germline V gene has CDR1 LNHDA and CDR2 SQIVND (reference sequence). Study-wide results and limits: Pooled public TCR beta family frequency picked out CMV carriers with the relevant HLA. HLA-C-restricted TCR beta clonotypes specific for CMV led the ex vivo response.

TCRdb processed the reads anew with MiXCR; each CDR3 protein has one entry. The table shows roughly 300,000 distinct CDR3 sequences, with about a quarter occurring only once. Sequencing used PBMCs. The sequence was collected from a human donor in good health (CMV status not recorded). Some clones in this sample may be carry-over from other donors' samples. This rearrangement joins TRBV19 to TRBJ1-2; D is undetermined. The CDR3 sequence is CASSDNYGYTF. The CDR3 DNA follows: TGTGCCAGTAGTGATAACTATGGCTACACCTTC.